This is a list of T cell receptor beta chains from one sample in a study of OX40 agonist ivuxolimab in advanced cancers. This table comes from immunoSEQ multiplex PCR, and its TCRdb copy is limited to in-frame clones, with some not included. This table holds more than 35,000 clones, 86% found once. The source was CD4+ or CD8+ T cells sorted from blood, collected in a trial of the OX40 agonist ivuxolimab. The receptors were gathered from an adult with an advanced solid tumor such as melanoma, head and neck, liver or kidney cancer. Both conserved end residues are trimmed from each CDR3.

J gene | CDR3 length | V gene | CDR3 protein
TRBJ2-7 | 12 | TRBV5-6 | ASSSGLADYEQY
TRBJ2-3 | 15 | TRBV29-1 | SVDGLAGGLSTDTQY
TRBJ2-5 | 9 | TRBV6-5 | ASRQGETQY
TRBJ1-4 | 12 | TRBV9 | ASSPAGTHEKLF
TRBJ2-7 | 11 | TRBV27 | ASSLGATYEQY
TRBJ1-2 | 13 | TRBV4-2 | ASSGGNSRVGGYT
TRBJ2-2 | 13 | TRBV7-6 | ASSNSTGDTGELF
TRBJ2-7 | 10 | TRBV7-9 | ASSSGTYEQY
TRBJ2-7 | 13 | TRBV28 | ASSHGLAGSYEQY
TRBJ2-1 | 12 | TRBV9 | ASSVGTSYNEQF
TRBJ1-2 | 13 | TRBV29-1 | SVEDRRVVGDGYT
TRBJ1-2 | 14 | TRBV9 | ASSASGPRLDYGYT
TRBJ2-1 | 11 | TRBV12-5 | ASGLGGIDEQF
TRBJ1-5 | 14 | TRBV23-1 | ASSQSEGFGNQPQH
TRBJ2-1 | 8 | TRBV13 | ASGIYEQF
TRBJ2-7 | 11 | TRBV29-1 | SVVGGSSYEQY
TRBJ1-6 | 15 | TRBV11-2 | ASSLVDVSSYNSPLH
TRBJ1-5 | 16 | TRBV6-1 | ASSEASIHSYSNQPQH
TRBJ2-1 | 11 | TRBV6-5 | ASSKGPPEEQF
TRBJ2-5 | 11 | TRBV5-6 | ASSSGTARTQY
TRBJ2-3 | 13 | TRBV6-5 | ASSYTGGVRDTQY
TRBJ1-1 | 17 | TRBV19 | ASSSSRSRTGGIGTGAF
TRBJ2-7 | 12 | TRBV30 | AWARRGRSYEQY
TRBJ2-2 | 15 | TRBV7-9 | ASSLVAGGLPAGELF
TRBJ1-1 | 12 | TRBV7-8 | ASSEGQGVYEAF
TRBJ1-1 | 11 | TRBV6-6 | AAYRYKDTEAF
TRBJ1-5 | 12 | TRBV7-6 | ASSPGTGGQPQH
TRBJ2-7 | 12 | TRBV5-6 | ASSFDRGRHEQY